What follows are 29 T cell receptor beta chains derived from one specimen sequenced in a study of blood T cells in healthy people across ages. With a J-beta primer mix and a sample-barcoded 5' primer, a second PCR ran about 7 to 12 cycles. One entry per CDR3 protein results from TCRdb running MiXCR on the 5' RACE reads. The sample includes more than 1.4 million distinct CDR3 sequences, approximately 38% of them seen just once. Source material: blood. All receptors derive from a woman aged 18-29 years in good health.

The chain joins TRBV7-8 to TRBJ1-2; 7 nucleotides match TRBD1. Looked up from germline, CDR1 is SGHVS and CDR2 is FQNEAQ. The ends lost 5 bases at V and 6 bases at J; junction bases unmatched: 12. This CDR3 comprises 15 residues. CDR3 protein: CASSLTETGMDGYTF. The CDR3 DNA is TGTGCCAGCAGCCTTACGGAGACAGGGATGGATGGCTACACCTTC.

As regards this clonotype: Compared with germline, one end of the junction differs, possibly owing to a read error. The chain recombines TRBV5-1 with TRBJ2-1; 13 bases align to TRBD2. CDR1 and CDR2 from the germline V gene are SGHRS and YFSETQ. This CDR3 spans 16 amino acids. Here the CDR3 DNA reads TGTGCCAGCAGTCCCGGGACTAGCGGGGCCTACAATGAGCAGTTCTTC. It encodes CASSPGTSGAYNEQFF. Supplemented by reference TRBV5-1 and TRBJ2-1, the full variable domain reads KAGVTQTPRYLIKTRGQQVTLSCSPISGHRSVSWYQQTPGQGLQFLFEYFSETQRNKGNFPGRFSGRQFSNSRSEMNVSTLELGDSALYLCASSPGTSGAYNEQFFGPGTRLTVL.

Notes on this clonotype: A much larger clone differs by one base, so this may be a read error. The J gene is TRBJ2-3, the V gene TRBV7-3; D remains ambiguous. Germline values: CDR1 SGHTA, CDR2 FQGTGA. The CDR3 consists of 12 residues. The CDR3 bases are TGTGCCAGCAGCTCCGTTTCAGATACGCGGTATTTT. It codes for CASSSVSDTRYF.

This clonotype was counted between two and nine times. V gene TRBV5-1 combines with J gene TRBJ2-3; 11 bases fit TRBD2. Trimming removed 0 bases from V and 0 bases from J; junction bases left unmatched: 6. The CDR3 has 18 residues. Per germline, CDR1 SGHRS and CDR2 YFSETQ. The CDR3 spells CASSLGTSGGTSTDTQYF. DNA for the CDR3: TGCGCCAGCAGCTTGGGAACTAGCGGGGGCACTAGCACAGATACGCAGTATTTT.

The chain uses TRBV20-1 and TRBJ2-5; D not certain. The CDR3 consists of 12 residues. The germline V gene has CDR1 DFQATT and CDR2 SNEGSKA (reference sequence). V was shortened by 7 bases and J by 1 base, with 10 bases between the two germline ends. CDR3 residues: CSVSAPQETQYF. CDR3 bases: TGCAGTGTTTCAGCGCCCCAAGAGACCCAGTACTTC.

This clonotype was counted only a few times. The chain carries TRBV12-3 or TRBV12-4 and TRBJ1-2, with TRBD1 matching over 7 bases. The junction had 8 bases not matched to a gene; V was cut back by 2 bases and J by 5 bases. This CDR3 comprises 15 residues. CDR3 DNA: TGTGCCAGCAGTTTAAGGCAGGGGGGGAGTTATGGCTACACCTTC. Translation gives CASSLRQGGSYGYTF.

CDR3 protein: CASSPTLAVPSYNEQFF. The CDR3 coding sequence is TGTGCCAGCTCACCAACTTTAGCGGTACCCTCCTACAATGAGCAGTTCTTC. This sequence joins TRBV18 and TRBJ2-1; D perhaps matches TRBD2 (6 bases). This CDR3 is built from 17 residues. V was cut by 2 bases and J by 0 bases, with 14 bases left in between. Germline lookup yields CDR1 KGHSH and CDR2 LQKENI.

CDR3 DNA sequence: TGTGCCAGCAGTGACCCGACAGTGAGCACAGATACGCAGTATTTT. It encodes CASSDPTVSTDTQYF. The chain employs TRBV6-6 and TRBJ2-3; D is perhaps TRBD1 (5 bases). V dropped 5 bases and J dropped 0 bases, with 12 bases sitting between them. The length of the CDR3 is 15 residues. Germline lookup yields CDR1 MNHNY and CDR2 SVGAGI (reference sequence).

This chain connects TRBV20-1 to TRBJ1-1; D possibly corresponds to TRBD1 (5 bases). V lost 6 bases and J lost 1, with 12 bases in between. The V gene's germline CDR1 is DFQATT and CDR2 SNEGSKA (reference sequence). CDR3 length equals 13 residues. CDR3 in DNA: TGCAGTGCCACGGGGCTCTCGAACACTGAAGCTTTCTTT. Translating gives CSATGLSNTEAFF.

The chain uses TRBV7-9 and TRBJ1-5; no reliable D call. The CDR3 contains 15 residues. The V gene lost 1 base and the J gene lost 1 base, with 8 bases spanning the gap. The germline V gene encodes CDR1 SEHNR and CDR2 FQNEAQ (reference sequence). DNA for the CDR3: TGTGCCAGCAGCTTAGATCAAGGGAGCAATCAGCCCCAGCATTTT. Translated, it gives CASSLDQGSNQPQHF.

V is TRBV24-1 and J is TRBJ2-7, with 7 bases that match TRBD1. CDR3 length: 13 amino acids. V gave up 7 bases and J gave up 4 bases; unmatched junction bases: 6. From germline, CDR1 is KGHDR and CDR2 SFDVKD. CDR3 DNA: TGTGCCACCAGCCGACAGGGTAGATACGAGCAGTACTTC. Translated: CATSRQGRYEQYF.

CDR3 sequence: CASSRGPNTDTQYF. In DNA form, the CDR3 reads TGTGCCAGCAGCAGGGGCCCTAACACAGATACGCAGTATTTT. The J gene is TRBJ2-3, the V gene TRBV3-1, with D maybe TRBD1 (5 bases). This CDR3 is built from 14 residues. Germline values: CDR1 LGHDT, CDR2 YNNKEL (reference sequence). V lost 5 bases and J 2 bases, leaving 11 bases between the germline ends.

This chain connects TRBV9 to TRBJ2-6; no firm D call. Germline CDR1 is SGDLS and CDR2 is YYNGEE. The CDR3 has 16 residues. Between the trimmed V and J ends, which lost 0 bases and 3 bases, there was a span of 10 bases. DNA of the CDR3: TGTGCCAGCAGCGTAGAGACGTCAGTTGGGGCCAACGTCCTGACTTTC. This gives the protein CASSVETSVGANVLTF.

This clonotype was counted only a few times. This chain links TRBV27 with TRBJ1-6, with D perhaps matching TRBD1 (5 bases). The germline V gene encodes CDR1 MNHEY and CDR2 SMNVEV (reference sequence). V lost 8 bases, J lost 7 bases, and 9 bases lay in between. The CDR3 covers 12 residues. The DNA of the CDR3 is TGTGCCAGCGGGGGGAACAATTCACCCCTCCACTTT. Its protein product is CASGGNNSPLHF.

The J gene is TRBJ1-1, the V gene TRBV12-3 or TRBV12-4; 9 bases agree with TRBD1. This CDR3 contains 15 residues. After removal of 5 bases from V and 8 bases from J, the junction contained 12 bases not matched to a gene. CDR3 coding DNA: TGTGCCAGCAGTGTAAACAGGGGGCAGGTTTCCGAAGCTTTCTTT. This encodes CASSVNRGQVSEAFF.

V is TRBV29-1 and J is TRBJ2-5; no clear D gene. V gave up 4 bases and J gave up 12 bases, with 18 bases separating them. The CDR3 spans 12 residues. Germline loops: CDR1 SQVTM, CDR2 ANQGSEA. The chain's CDR3 is CSVAPSQVYEYF. DNA for the CDR3: TGCAGCGTTGCCCCTTCTCAAGTCTATGAGTACTTC.

V is TRBV9 and J is TRBJ2-1; D assignment may be TRBD1 or TRBD2 (5 bases each). CDR1 and CDR2 (germline): SGDLS, YYNGEE. The ends were cut back, 3 bases at V and 2 bases at J, with 18 bases in the middle. This CDR3 comprises 17 residues. CDR3 in amino acids: CASSGPMGRETYNEQFF. The CDR3 DNA sequence: TGTGCCAGCAGCGGACCCATGGGACGCGAGACCTACAATGAGCAGTTCTTC.

With respect to this clonotype: An end of the junction differs from the germline gene, which may be a read error. The CDR3 is CASSGRGVGTDTQYF. The CDR3 bases are TGCGCCAGCAGTGGAAGGGGGGTTGGAACAGATACGCAGTATTTT. The gene calls are TRBV25-1 and TRBJ2-3; D tentatively fits TRBD1 or TRBD2 (6 bases each). Looked up from germline, CDR1 is MGHDK and CDR2 is SYGVNS. The CDR3 extends over 15 amino acids.

The V and J genes are TRBV2 and TRBJ2-3, with a possible D match to TRBD2 (5 bases). The length of the CDR3 is 13 residues. V lost 3 bases to trimming and J lost 4 bases, with 8 bases between them. Germline CDR1 SNHLY, CDR2 FYNNEI. The CDR3 DNA follows: TGTGCCAGCAGTGAGCTAGCCGCAGATACGCAGTATTTT. It specifies CASSELAADTQYF. Full variable domain (missing parts from reference TRBV2 and TRBJ2-3): EPEVTQTPSHQVTQMGQEVILRCVPISNHLYFYWYRQILGQKVEFLVSFYNNEISEKSEIFDDQFSVERPDGSNFTLKIRSTKLEDSAMYFCASSELAADTQYFGPGTRLTVL.

This clonotype was seen more than once but under ten times. This rearrangement joins TRBV20-1 to TRBJ2-1; 9 positions match TRBD2. The CDR3 extends over 15 amino acids. Trimming removed 7 bases from V and 3 bases from J; junction bases left unmatched: 10. CDR1 and CDR2 from the germline V gene are DFQATT and SNEGSKA (reference sequence). The CDR3 region has the DNA TGCAGTGGGAAAGCGCGGGAGGGGGGCTACAATGAGCAGTTCTTC. Amino acids: CSGKAREGGYNEQFF.

The chain combines TRBV2 with TRBJ2-2; the D gene is possibly TRBD1 (6 bases). CDR3 length: 15 amino acids. From germline, CDR1 is SNHLY and CDR2 FYNNEI. V was pared by 11 bases and J by 0 bases, with 16 bases between. The CDR3 loop reads CAGEGSGANTGELFF. In DNA form, the CDR3 reads TGTGCCGGCGAAGGGTCAGGGGCGAACACCGGGGAGCTGTTTTTT.

The chain uses TRBV4-1 and TRBJ2-5; the D is unclear. Deletions cut 1 base from V and 6 bases from J, with 9 bases between. This CDR3 has 13 residues. Germline-derived CDR1 and CDR2 are MGHRA and YSYEKL. CDR3 sequence: CASSQVPAKTQYF. CDR3 sequence (DNA): TGCGCCAGCAGCCAAGTCCCCGCGAAGACCCAGTACTTC.

The rearrangement uses TRBV12-3 or TRBV12-4 and TRBJ2-1; D might be TRBD1 (6 bases). V dropped 7 bases and J dropped 10 bases, with 17 bases sitting between them. This CDR3 spans 13 amino acids. As DNA, the CDR3 is TGTGCCAGCATCCCCGGACAGTCCCGGGAGCAGTTCTTC. Translating it yields CASIPGQSREQFF.

This clonotype was picked up a small number of times. The V and J genes are TRBV7-2 and TRBJ2-4; D is undetermined. Germline CDR1 is SGHTA and CDR2 is FQGNSA. The V gene lost 1 base and the J gene lost 9 bases, with 13 bases spanning the gap. CDR3 length: 14 amino acids. In DNA form, the CDR3 reads TGTGCCAGCAGCTTAGACGCACCCCGGGCCATTCAGTACTTC. This codes for CASSLDAPRAIQYF.

This clonotype was recorded a few times. The chain couples TRBV2 to TRBJ2-7; 8 bases are a match to TRBD1. V gave up 7 bases and J gave up 0 bases; unmatched junction bases: 5. The CDR3 length is 14 residues. Germline V gene sequence: CDR1 SNHLY, CDR2 FYNNEI. Here the CDR3 DNA reads TGTGCCAGCAACCGGGACAGGACCTCCTACGAGCAGTACTTC. This gives the protein CASNRDRTSYEQYF.

The V call is TRBV6-6, the J call TRBJ2-7; 8 bases line up with TRBD2. V lost 4 bases and J lost 5; bases outside the gene matches: 10. The CDR3 is made up of 15 amino acids. CDR1 and CDR2 from the germline V gene are MNHNY and SVGAGI (reference sequence). The CDR3 sequence is CASSSEAGVSHEQYF. CDR3 bases: TGTGCCAGCAGTTCCGAAGCGGGAGTGAGCCACGAGCAGTACTTC.

This clonotype showed up just a few times. J is TRBJ1-2 and V is TRBV6-5; D is uncertain. The germline V gene encodes CDR1 MNHEY and CDR2 SVGAGI. Trimming cost V 0 bases and J 5 bases, with 10 bases left between them. The CDR3 extends over 14 amino acids. The CDR3 region has the DNA TGTGCCAGCAGTTACTCGCCGGACGGTTATGGCTACACCTTC. This sequence encodes CASSYSPDGYGYTF.

The chain is built from TRBV20-1 and TRBJ2-3, with 10 bases identical to TRBD2. The CDR3 length is 16 residues. CDR1 is DFQATT and CDR2 is SNEGSKA in the germline V gene (reference sequence). The V gene end was trimmed by 2 bases and the J gene end by 0 bases; junction bases not matched to a gene: 5. The CDR3 sequence is CSARLLAGISTDTQYF. The CDR3 nucleotides are TGCAGTGCTAGATTACTAGCGGGGATTAGCACAGATACGCAGTATTTT.

The chain employs TRBV28 and TRBJ2-7; 7 bases fit TRBD1. CDR1 is MDHEN, CDR2 SYDVKM, per germline. CDR3 length: 12 amino acids. The J segment lost 3 bases and the V segment lost 6 bases, leaving 2 bases of the junction unmatched. This CDR3 reads CASRAGGYEQYF. CDR3 sequence (DNA): TGTGCCAGCAGGGCAGGGGGCTACGAGCAGTACTTC.